A single sample gave rise to the 19 T cell receptor beta chains below, sequenced in a study of blood T cells in healthy people across ages. A second PCR, run for 7 to 11 cycles, used a sample-barcoded 5' primer plus a J-beta primer mix. TCRdb passed the 5' RACE reads through MiXCR, listing each CDR3 protein once. The sample lists 580,000 or so distinct CDR3 sequences, more than 45% occurring once. The material sequenced was blood. Receptors originate from a man aged 80 or over in good health.

The chain recombines TRBV20-1 with TRBJ2-3; D may correspond to TRBD1 or TRBD2 (5 bases each). V was clipped by 5 bases and J by 0 bases, with 9 bases between them. Germline-derived CDR1 and CDR2 are DFQATT and SNEGSKA (reference sequence). This CDR3 has 13 residues. CDR3 residues: CSAFGASTDTQYF. The DNA for the CDR3 is TGCAGTGCTTTCGGGGCGAGCACAGATACGCAGTATTTT.

This clonotype was counted once. The CDR3 spells CATTAETNYGYTF. In nucleotides, the CDR3 is TGTGCCACGACGGCGGAGACTAACTATGGCTACACCTTC. V gene TRBV5-6 combines with J gene TRBJ1-2; the D is unclear. The V end lost 9 bases, the J end lost 0 bases, and 12 bases lay between the germline ends. This CDR3 contains 13 residues. The germline gives CDR1 SGHDT, CDR2 YYEEEE.

Worth noting for this clonotype: A much bigger clone sits one base away, suggesting this may be a read error. The chain employs TRBV7-3 and TRBJ2-1; TRBD1 is a possible D gene (5 bases). Matching the DNA end better, TRBJ2-7 makes the J call doubtful. CDR1 SGHTA and CDR2 FQGTGA come from the germline V gene. The CDR3 totals 16 residues. The CDR3 is CASSLGAESSYNEQYF. The DNA for the CDR3 is TGTGCCAGCAGTCTTGGGGCAGAAAGCTCCTACAATGAGCAGTACTTC.

This sequence joins TRBV9 and TRBJ2-7; 7 nucleotides align to TRBD2. The germline V gene has CDR1 SGDLS and CDR2 YYNGEE. The CDR3 length is 16 residues. Trimming cost V 0 bases and J 0 bases; bases outside gene matches: 6. The CDR3 protein is CASSVGASGFSYEQYF. DNA of the CDR3: TGTGCCAGCAGCGTAGGTGCTAGCGGATTCTCCTACGAGCAGTACTTC.

V usage is TRBV5-6 and J usage is TRBJ2-5; TRBD2 matches 11 bases. Trimming cost V 2 bases and J 2 bases; bases outside gene matches: 2. This CDR3 is 15 amino acids long. CDR1 SGHDT and CDR2 YYEEEE come from the germline V gene. CDR3 region: CASSFTSGGQETQYF. CDR3 in DNA: TGTGCCAGCAGCTTCACTAGCGGGGGACAAGAGACCCAGTACTTC.

There are many counts of this clonotype. The rearrangement links TRBV6-6 to TRBJ2-5, with 8 nucleotides matching TRBD2. The CDR3 loop spans 15 amino acids. With V trimmed by 4 bases and J by 6 bases, 10 bases remained unmatched. CDR1 and CDR2 (germline): MNHNY, SVGAGI (reference sequence). The CDR3 coding sequence is TGTGCCAGCAGTTCCTCGGCGGGGGGCATAAAGACCCAGTACTTC. It yields the protein CASSSSAGGIKTQYF.

This clonotype has at least ten counts. CDR3 bases: TGTGCCAGCACCTTCGTCGGGACCGAATACAATGAGCAGTTCTTC. Translating gives CASTFVGTEYNEQFF. The chain carries TRBV12-3 or TRBV12-4 and TRBJ2-1; D possibly uses TRBD1 or TRBD2 (5 bases each). Between the trimmed V and J ends, which lost 7 bases and 4 bases, there was a span of 17 bases. This CDR3 contains 15 residues.

The genes are TRBV3-1 and TRBJ1-4; TRBD1 matches at 11 bases. CDR3 length equals 14 residues. Per the germline V gene, CDR1 is LGHDT and CDR2 is YNNKEL (reference sequence). V shed 3 bases, J shed 8 bases, and the junction held 2 bases outside the gene matches. CDR3: CASSQGQGEEKLFF. The CDR3 bases are TGTGCCAGCAGCCAGGGACAGGGGGAAGAAAAACTGTTTTTT.

The rearrangement links TRBV12-3 or TRBV12-4 to TRBJ2-1; 7 bases fit TRBD1. The length of the CDR3 is 15 residues. V was pared by 7 bases and J by 2 bases, with 8 bases of the junction left unmatched. CDR3 sequence reads: CASINNRGAYNEQFF. Here the CDR3 DNA reads TGTGCCAGCATCAATAACAGGGGTGCCTACAATGAGCAGTTCTTC.

V is TRBV27 and J is TRBJ1-5; D gene ambiguous. V was cut by 4 bases and J by 0 bases, with 7 bases left in between. The CDR3 is 14 residues long. Germline-derived CDR1 and CDR2 are MNHEY and SMNVEV (reference sequence). The CDR3 here is CASSSVPSNQPQHF. The CDR3 bases are TGTGCCAGCAGTTCCGTCCCTAGCAATCAGCCCCAGCATTTT.

This clonotype has only a few counts. The chain employs TRBV20-1 and TRBJ2-1; a possible D gene is TRBD2 (6 bases). Germline CDR1 is DFQATT and CDR2 is SNEGSKA (reference sequence). The CDR3 extends over 15 amino acids. The V end lost 0 bases, the J end lost 6 bases, and 15 bases lay between the germline ends. The CDR3 spells CSARDLSSGLNEQFF. Here the CDR3 DNA reads TGCAGTGCTAGAGATCTATCGAGCGGGCTCAATGAGCAGTTCTTC.

As to this clonotype: One end of the junction is discordant with germline, which a read error may explain. The rearrangement joins TRBV28 to TRBJ2-3; TRBD1 matches at 7 bases. The length of the CDR3 is 14 residues. The germline gives CDR1 MDHEN, CDR2 SYDVKM. In DNA, the CDR3 is TGTGCCAGCCTTAGAGGGACAGACACAGATGCGCAGTATTTT. Its translation is CASLRGTDTDAQYF.

This clonotype showed up just once. The CDR3 DNA sequence: TGTGCCAGCAGCTCGGGGACAGGGGATCAAGAGACCCAGTACTTC. Translated, it gives CASSSGTGDQETQYF. The chain couples TRBV7-3 to TRBJ2-5; 10 bases are shared with TRBD1. The CDR3 extends over 15 amino acids. V lost 4 bases to trimming and J lost 2 bases; unmatched junction nucleotides: 4. Germline CDR1 SGHTA, CDR2 FQGTGA.

The sample holds a few counts of this clonotype. The chain has TRBV29-1 and TRBJ1-2, with TRBD1 identical over 8 bases. The CDR3 length is 16 residues. J gave up 3 bases and V 8 bases, and 17 bases lay outside the gene matches. The germline V gene encodes CDR1 SQVTM and CDR2 ANQGSEA. The CDR3 DNA reads TGCAGCTATAATACCGGGACAGGATTAGATGACTATGGCTACACCTTC. Residues: CSYNTGTGLDDYGYTF.

This clonotype was observed a few times. This sequence joins TRBV15 and TRBJ1-2; TRBD1 is a possible D gene (6 bases). CDR3 size: 14 residues. Germline V gene sequence: CDR1 LNHNV, CDR2 YYDKDF (reference sequence). Trimming pared 9 bases from V and 0 bases from J, leaving 14 bases between. Here the CDR3 DNA reads TGTGCCACAAAAAAAGACAGGTCTAACTATGGCTACACCTTC. Amino acids: CATKKDRSNYGYTF. Full variable domain (missing parts from reference TRBV15 and TRBJ1-2): DAMVIQNPRYQVTQFGKPVTLSCSQTLNHNVMYWYQQKSSQAPKLLFHYYDKDFNNEADTPDNFQSRRPNTSFCFLDIRSPGLGDTAMYLCATKKDRSNYGYTFGSGTRLTVV.

The rearrangement links TRBV6-2 or TRBV6-3 to TRBJ1-5; 7 bases fit TRBD1. Germline V gene data show CDR1 as MNHEY and CDR2 as SVGEGT. This CDR3 is 13 amino acids long. Germline trimming cut 5 bases from V and 8 bases from J; bases unmatched to any gene: 6. DNA for the CDR3: TGTGCCAGCAGTGACAGGGCCTTGGAGCCCCAGCATTTT. Its protein product is CASSDRALEPQHF.

About this clonotype: A single base separates this from a much larger clone, so it may be a read error. This chain connects TRBV29-1 to TRBJ2-5; 9 bases are a match to TRBD1. The end of the DNA is better explained by TRBJ2-7, so the J call may be wrong. Germline CDR1 SQVTM, CDR2 ANQGSEA. This CDR3 has 11 residues. The CDR3 DNA reads TGCAGCATCGGGACAGGGTACGAGCAGTACTTC. Protein: CSIGTGYEQYF.

On this clonotype itself: At one end, the junction sequence differs from germline, possibly due to a read error. The chain is built from TRBV28 and TRBJ2-7; a possible D gene is TRBD1 (6 bases). CDR1 is MDHEN, CDR2 SYDVKM, per germline. CDR3 length: 13 amino acids. The CDR3 sequence is CVSSLDTARGQYF. In DNA form, the CDR3 reads TGTGTCAGCAGTTTAGATACAGCCAGGGGGCAGTACTTC.

The chain couples TRBV5-1 to TRBJ2-1, with 10 bases that match TRBD1. V trimming: 6 bases; J trimming: 4 bases; junction bases outside the gene matches: 13. CDR1 SGHRS and CDR2 YFSETQ come from the germline V gene. The CDR3 is made up of 17 amino acids. The CDR3 region has the DNA TGCGCCAGCAACTTATACATCGGGACAGGGGTTTACAATGAGCAGTTCTTC. Its translation: CASNLYIGTGVYNEQFF.